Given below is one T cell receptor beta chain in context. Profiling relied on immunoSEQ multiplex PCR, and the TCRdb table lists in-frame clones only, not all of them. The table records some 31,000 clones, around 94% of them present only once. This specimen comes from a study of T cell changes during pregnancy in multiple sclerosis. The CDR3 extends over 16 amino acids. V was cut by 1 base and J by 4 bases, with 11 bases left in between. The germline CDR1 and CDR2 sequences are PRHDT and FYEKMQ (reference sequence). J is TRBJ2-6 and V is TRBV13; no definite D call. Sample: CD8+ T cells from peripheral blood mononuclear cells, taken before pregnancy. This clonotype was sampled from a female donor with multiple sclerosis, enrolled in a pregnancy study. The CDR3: CASSLETAAGANVLTF. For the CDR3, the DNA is TGTGCCAGCAGCTTAGAAACCGCGGCGGGGGCCAACGTCCTGACTTTC.